The 11 T cell receptor beta chains below were found in one sample sequenced in a study of T cell responses to AZD1222 COVID-19 vaccine. The repertoire was sequenced with immunoSEQ multiplex PCR; TCRdb's copy has only in-frame clones and lacks some. The sample holds some 140,000 clones; roughly 90% are singletons and the top ten take 5.5%. Sequencing used peripheral blood, obtained on day 0 of AZD1222 vaccination. The receptors originated from an adult in good health.

The V gene is TRBV28, the J gene TRBJ1-2; 8 nucleotides match TRBD1. The germline V gene encodes CDR1 MDHEN and CDR2 SYDVKM. CDR3 size: 17 residues. V lost 6 bases, J lost 8 bases, and 20 bases stayed unmatched. The CDR3: CASSLDPRGRLLGGYTF. CDR3 coding DNA: TGTGCCAGCAGCTTAGACCCCAGGGGGCGTCTCCTAGGAGGCTACACCTTC.

This clone was picked up one time. The V call is TRBV4-3, the J call TRBJ2-5; the match to TRBD2 covers 8 bases. Germline V gene lookup returns CDR1 LGHNA and CDR2 YSLEER. The junction had 9 bases not matched to a gene; V was cut back by 0 bases and J by 3 bases. The CDR3 consists of 17 residues. Here the CDR3 reads CASSQEVGRGAEETQYF. CDR3 DNA sequence: TGCGCCAGCAGCCAAGAGGTCGGGAGGGGTGCAGAAGAGACCCAGTACTTC.

The CDR3 coding sequence is TGTGCCAGCAGTTTAAACAGAATGAATCAGCCCCAGCATTTT. This gives the protein CASSLNRMNQPQHF. The chain has TRBV27 and TRBJ1-5; the D is unclear. This CDR3 spans 14 amino acids. Germline CDR1 reads MNHEY; CDR2 reads SMNVEV (reference sequence). V dropped 2 bases and J dropped 4 bases, with 9 bases sitting between them.

The chain is built from TRBV3-1 (or the pseudogene TRBV3-2) and TRBJ2-1, with 11 bases aligning to TRBD2. Germline trimming cut 2 bases from V and 5 bases from J; bases unmatched to any gene: 8. The CDR3 length is 17 residues. Germline CDR1 and CDR2: LGHDT and YNNKEL (reference sequence). In DNA, the CDR3 is TGTGCCAGCAGCCAACCGGGACTAGCGGAAAGAGACAATGAGCAGTTCTTC. Amino acid sequence: CASSQPGLAERDNEQFF.

The chain couples TRBV12-3 or TRBV12-4 to TRBJ1-4; the D gene is possibly TRBD1 (6 bases). V was trimmed by 6 bases and J by 11 bases, leaving 16 bases between them. The length of the CDR3 is 13 residues. The CDR3 region is CASSQNYREKLFF. Written as DNA, the CDR3 is TGTGCCAGCAGCCAAAATTACAGGGAGAAACTGTTTTTT.

J is TRBJ1-6 and V is TRBV10-3, with TRBD1 matching over 7 bases. Germline CDR1 ENHRY, CDR2 SYGVKD. This CDR3 is 13 amino acids long. The V segment lost 6 bases and the J segment 6 bases; nucleotides outside the gene matches: 2. Here the CDR3 reads CAIRGQLNSPLHF. CDR3 in DNA: TGTGCCATCAGGGGACAGCTTAATTCACCCCTCCACTTT.

The chain is built from TRBV28 and TRBJ1-4, with 9 nucleotides matching TRBD1. The V and J ends lost 3 bases and 6 bases, in that order; junction bases with no gene match: 5. Germline CDR1 MDHEN, CDR2 SYDVKM. There are 15 residues in the CDR3. The DNA for the CDR3 is TGTGCCAGCAGTTTCCTCGGGACAGGGTATGAAAAACTGTTTTTT. Translated: CASSFLGTGYEKLFF.

This chain uses TRBV19 with TRBJ2-2, with D uncertain. The CDR3 totals 13 residues. Trimming removed 5 bases at V and 3 bases at J, with 7 bases between. Germline assignment: CDR1 LNHDA and CDR2 SQIVND (reference sequence). DNA of the CDR3: TGTGCCAGTAGTTCAGTGGACACCGGGGAGCTGTTTTTT. Its protein is CASSSVDTGELFF.

This chain joins TRBV10-2 and TRBJ1-1; weak D call: TRBD1 (5 bases). V was trimmed by 4 bases and J by 1 base, leaving 16 bases between them. The germline V gene has CDR1 WSHSY and CDR2 SAAADI. This CDR3 spans 16 amino acids. The CDR3 loop is CASSGAGVEGNTEAFF. The CDR3 region has the DNA TGCGCCAGCAGTGGGGCGGGGGTTGAAGGGAACACTGAAGCTTTCTTT.

The rearrangement links TRBV2 to TRBJ1-1; D ambiguous. Deletions cut 6 bases from V and 3 bases from J, with 11 bases between. Looked up from germline, CDR1 is SNHLY and CDR2 is FYNNEI. The CDR3 is 13 amino acids. The CDR3 reads CASSLRSDTEAFF. CDR3 coding DNA: TGTGCCAGCAGCCTCCGATCGGACACTGAAGCTTTCTTT.

There are a few counts of this clone. The chain employs TRBV10-3 and TRBJ1-4; 7 bases are shared with TRBD1. The CDR3 is 16 amino acids. V shed 0 bases, J shed 5 bases, and the junction held 6 bases outside the gene matches. Per the germline V gene, CDR1 is ENHRY and CDR2 is SYGVKD. CDR3 loop: CAISESIRGPNEKLFF. CDR3 bases: TGTGCCATCAGTGAGTCGATAAGGGGGCCGAATGAAAAACTGTTTTTT.